Following are 30 T cell receptor beta chains from one sample sequenced in a study of cytomegalovirus exposure and HLA in healthy donors (dated by TCRdb to the late 2010s). The library came from the immunoSEQ multiplex PCR assay. For the multiplex PCR, a mixture combining 60 forward primers for TCR Vbeta segments and 13 reverse primers for TCR Jbeta segments was used. This is the immuneACCESS table as TCRdb keeps it, with only in-frame sequences that have V and J called. A part of the clones is gone; compared with another copy, unresolved V genes explain less than half, and the rest is unexplained. In all, the sample holds around 140,000 clones, and 75% of those were seen once. Together, the top ten hold about 3% of the sample. The specimen sequenced was PBMCs. The receptors shown here come from a middle-aged man in good health and CMV-seronegative.

The CDR3 nucleotides read TGTGCCATCGCACAACAGGGGGCCCTTAGCAATCAGCCCCAGCATTTT. Translated, it gives CAIAQQGALSNQPQHF. This chain connects TRBV10-3 to TRBJ1-5; 9 nucleotides match TRBD1. Germline trimming cut 8 bases from V and 0 bases from J; bases unmatched to any gene: 8. This CDR3 region has 16 residues. Germline V lookup: CDR1 ENHRY, CDR2 SYGVKD.

This clone occurred a few times. The chain combines TRBV2 with TRBJ1-5; weak D call: TRBD1 (6 bases). Trimming stripped 3 bases from V and 4 bases from J, with 10 bases between. The CDR3 runs to 14 residues. Germline V lookup: CDR1 SNHLY, CDR2 FYNNEI. The DNA for the CDR3 is TGTGCCAGCAGTGAGAGGACAGAGAATCAGCCCCAGCATTTT. It is translated as CASSERTENQPQHF.

The rearrangement links TRBV29-1 to TRBJ2-3, with 8 bases aligning to TRBD2. V lost 4 bases, J lost 5 bases, and 8 bases stayed unmatched. CDR1 is SQVTM, CDR2 ANQGSEA, per germline. The CDR3 is made up of 14 amino acids. The CDR3 DNA reads TGCAGCGTTGGGAACGGGGGGGCAGGAGATACGCAGTATTTT. Its protein product is CSVGNGGAGDTQYF.

This clone has more than one count but fewer than ten. The genes are TRBV7-9 and TRBJ1-5, with 9 bases that match TRBD1. There are 14 residues in the CDR3. Germline CDR1 reads SEHNR; CDR2 reads FQNEAQ (reference sequence). V trimming: 3 bases; J trimming: 5 bases; junction bases outside the gene matches: 2. The CDR3 spells CASSFGQGHQPQHF. The CDR3, as DNA: TGTGCCAGCAGCTTTGGACAGGGGCATCAGCCCCAGCATTTT.

The chain employs TRBV4-1 and TRBJ1-1, with D perhaps TRBD1 (6 bases). The CDR3 is made up of 15 amino acids. Per germline, CDR1 MGHRA and CDR2 YSYEKL. V was trimmed by 10 bases and J by 1 base, leaving 19 bases between them. In DNA form, the CDR3 reads TGCGCCACCAAGCCCCCGGACAGAAAGAACACTGAAGCTTTCTTT. Protein product: CATKPPDRKNTEAFF.

The gene calls are TRBV9 and TRBJ1-1; D gene ambiguous. This CDR3 comprises 16 residues. Trimming took off 4 bases at V and 0 bases at J, with 16 bases between the two ends. Germline CDR1 reads SGDLS; CDR2 reads YYNGEE. CDR3 loop: CASSSRGGRMNTEAFF. Here the CDR3 DNA reads TGTGCCAGCAGCTCCCGCGGAGGGCGCATGAACACTGAAGCTTTCTTT.

This clone was counted only a few times. The rearrangement joins TRBV5-1 to TRBJ1-4; D uncertain. Deletions cut 6 bases from V and 6 bases from J, with 12 bases between. Germline lookup yields CDR1 SGHRS and CDR2 YFSETQ. The CDR3 consists of 13 residues. CDR3 coding DNA: TGCGCCAGCACCCTGGGAGGCCATGAAAAACTGTTTTTT. Protein sequence: CASTLGGHEKLFF.

This clone was counted between two and nine times. The chain carries TRBV7-9 and TRBJ1-5; 7 bases are shared with TRBD1. Germline CDR1 reads SEHNR; CDR2 reads FQNEAQ (reference sequence). This CDR3 has 17 residues. Unmatched junction bases numbered 11, after V lost 1 base and J lost 5 bases. The CDR3 loop reads CASSLGAGGFLDQPQHF. The DNA for the CDR3 is TGTGCCAGCAGCTTAGGGGCAGGGGGTTTCCTTGATCAGCCCCAGCATTTT.

In this sample, this clone turned up once. The chain carries TRBV6-1 and TRBJ2-1; 10 bases line up with TRBD2. V shed 7 bases and J 9 bases; nucleotides not matched to a gene: 9. Germline CDR1 reads MNHNS; CDR2 reads SASEGT. This CDR3 comprises 14 residues. The CDR3 loop is CASKSAGGSGEQFF. CDR3 DNA sequence: TGTGCCAGCAAGTCAGCGGGGGGGTCTGGTGAGCAGTTCTTC.

The chain uses TRBV4-3 and TRBJ2-5, with 9 bases identical to TRBD2. The end of the DNA fits TRBJ2-7 better, so the J call may be wrong. Germline V gene data show CDR1 as LGHNA and CDR2 as YSLEER. The CDR3 loop spans 16 amino acids. This chain's CDR3 is CASSQLPTSGHYEQYF. The CDR3 bases are TGCGCCAGCAGCCAATTACCGACTAGCGGACACTACGAGCAGTACTTC.

This clone has just a few counts. The V gene is TRBV5-4, the J gene TRBJ2-3, with TRBD2 matching over 9 bases. With V trimmed by 3 bases and J by 0 bases, 2 bases remained unmatched. The germline V gene has CDR1 SGHNT and CDR2 YYREEE (reference sequence). The CDR3 is 15 residues long. CDR3 loop: CASSYSGGSTDTQYF. The CDR3 DNA reads as TGTGCCAGCAGCTATAGCGGGGGAAGCACAGATACGCAGTATTTT.

The chain combines TRBV7-9 with TRBJ1-4; TRBD1 agrees at 8 bases. V lost 3 bases to trimming and J lost 8 bases; unmatched junction nucleotides: 8. The CDR3 spans 15 residues. The V gene's germline CDR1 is SEHNR and CDR2 FQNEAQ (reference sequence). The CDR3 loop reads CASSFQGAFKEKLFF. The CDR3 DNA reads TGTGCCAGCAGCTTTCAGGGGGCATTTAAGGAAAAACTGTTTTTT. The full variable domain, rest sourced from reference TRBV7-9 and TRBJ1-4, is DTGVSQNPRHKITKRGQNVTFRCDPISEHNRLYWYRQTLGQGPEFLTYFQNEAQLEKSRLLSDRFSAERPKGSFSTLEIQRTEQGDSAMYLCASSFQGAFKEKLFFGSGTQLSVL.

The gene calls are TRBV4-3 and TRBJ1-4, with a tentative D call TRBD1 (5 bases). Trimming stripped 9 bases from V and 8 bases from J, with 16 bases between. This CDR3 contains 13 residues. Germline-derived CDR1 and CDR2 are LGHNA and YSLEER. CDR3 in amino acids: CASRGGAEEKLFF. DNA of the CDR3: TGCGCCAGTAGGGGCGGGGCGGAAGAAAAACTGTTTTTT.

This clone was detected only a few times. V and J are TRBV5-4 and TRBJ1-1, with D uncertain. The CDR3 sequence is 14 residues long. Trimming left V 4 bases short and J 0 bases short, with 10 bases between. In germline, CDR1 is SGHNT, CDR2 YYREEE (reference sequence). CDR3 bases: TGTGCCAGCAGCGGAGGACGGCTGAACACTGAAGCTTTCTTT. This encodes CASSGGRLNTEAFF.

Written as DNA, the CDR3 is TGTGCCAGCAGGCGACAGGGGGCGAGCACAGATACGCAGTATTTT. Its protein product is CASRRQGASTDTQYF. The chain recombines TRBV6-5 with TRBJ2-3; 10 positions agree with TRBD1. The CDR3 totals 15 residues. V trimming: 6 bases; J trimming: 0 bases; junction bases outside the gene matches: 3. CDR1 is MNHEY, CDR2 SVGAGI, per germline.

The chain employs TRBV7-9 and TRBJ2-5; 9 bases match TRBD2. The CDR3 length is 16 residues. Losses at the gene ends were 5 bases for V and 4 bases for J; bases not matched to a gene: 11. CDR1 is SEHNR, CDR2 FQNEAQ, per germline (reference sequence). The CDR3 spells CASSPGSGGPGETQYF. CDR3 DNA sequence: TGTGCCAGCAGCCCCGGTAGCGGGGGCCCCGGAGAGACCCAGTACTTC.

The chain uses TRBV27 and TRBJ2-7; TRBD1 aligns across 8 bases. The CDR3 spans 14 residues. Germline V gene data show CDR1 as MNHEY and CDR2 as SMNVEV (reference sequence). Trimming removed 5 bases from V and 3 bases from J; junction bases left unmatched: 6. The CDR3, as DNA: TGTGCCAGCAGTGGACAGGGTAGGGTCTACGAGCAGTACTTC. This encodes CASSGQGRVYEQYF.

The rearrangement uses TRBV15 and TRBJ2-3; 7 nucleotides match TRBD2. Germline trimming cut 1 base from V and 0 bases from J; bases unmatched to any gene: 10. This CDR3 is built from 18 residues. Germline V CDR1 and CDR2: LNHNV, YYDKDF (reference sequence). DNA for the CDR3: TGTGCCACCAGCAGAGGGCTAGCGGAAGGTTCTAGCACAGATACGCAGTATTTT. Translating it yields CATSRGLAEGSSTDTQYF.

V is TRBV2 and J is TRBJ1-1, with 7 bases matching TRBD1. V lost 5 bases to trimming and J lost 4 bases; unmatched junction nucleotides: 10. Germline V lookup: CDR1 SNHLY, CDR2 FYNNEI. The CDR3 length is 15 residues. The CDR3 DNA reads as TGTGCCAGCAGTTTCGAAGGGACAGCAGGCACTGAAGCTTTCTTT. Its translation is CASSFEGTAGTEAFF.

CDR3 amino acids: CASSYIQTGGDKNIQYF. CDR3 bases: TGTGCCAGCAGCTACATTCAAACAGGGGGGGACAAAAACATTCAGTACTTC. This chain joins TRBV7-9 and TRBJ2-4; D is perhaps TRBD1 (8 bases). Germline CDR1 is SEHNR and CDR2 is FQNEAQ (reference sequence). This CDR3 region has 17 residues. Between the trimmed V and J ends, which lost 4 bases and 3 bases, there was a span of 19 bases. Together with reference TRBV7-9 and TRBJ2-4, the CDR3 gives the full variable domain: DTGVSQNPRHKITKRGQNVTFRCDPISEHNRLYWYRQTLGQGPEFLTYFQNEAQLEKSRLLSDRFSAERPKGSFSTLEIQRTEQGDSAMYLCASSYIQTGGDKNIQYFGAGTRLSVL.

This sequence joins TRBV4-1 and TRBJ1-5; no clear D. The ends were cut back, 0 bases at V and 5 bases at J, with 11 bases in the middle. CDR1 and CDR2 (germline): MGHRA, YSYEKL. The length of the CDR3 is 15 residues. In DNA form, the CDR3 reads TGCGCCAGCAGCCAAGACATCAGCGGGTATCAGCCCCAGCATTTT. It yields the protein CASSQDISGYQPQHF.

The CDR3 nucleotides are TGCGCCAGCAGCACCCGACAGGCTGGGGCCAACGTCCTGACTTTC. It encodes CASSTRQAGANVLTF. The chain links TRBV4-3 to TRBJ2-6, with D tentatively TRBD1 (6 bases). CDR3 size: 15 residues. V shed 5 bases and J shed 2 bases, with 10 bases lying between them. Germline V gene data show CDR1 as LGHNA and CDR2 as YSLEER.

Concerning this clone itself: The junction departs from germline at one end; a sequencing error may be responsible. CDR3 region: CDRGLKGNQPQHF. The CDR3 region has the DNA TGCGACAGGGGGCTTAAGGGCAATCAGCCCCAGCATTTT. The chain uses TRBV30 and TRBJ1-5; TRBD1 matches 10 bases. This CDR3 region has 13 residues. Germline CDR1 GTSNPN, CDR2 SVGIG (reference sequence). Together with reference TRBV30 and TRBJ1-5, the CDR3 gives the full variable domain: SQTIHQWPATLVQPVGSPLSLECTVEGTSNPNLYWYRQAAGRGLQLLFYSVGIGQISSEVPQNLSASRPQDRQFILSSKKLLLSDSGFYLCDRGLKGNQPQHFGDGTRLSIL.

V gene TRBV9 combines with J gene TRBJ2-1; D is possibly TRBD2 (5 bases). Germline V gene sequence: CDR1 SGDLS, CDR2 YYNGEE. This CDR3 is built from 13 residues. Trimming shortened V by 7 bases and J by 1 base, and 9 bases separated the two germline ends. The CDR3 sequence is CASGSGSYNEQFF. The CDR3, as DNA: TGTGCCAGCGGGAGCGGATCCTACAATGAGCAGTTCTTC.

On this clone: Distinct nucleotide sequences in the sample also encode this CDR3. CDR3 sequence: CASSLGQGYEQYF. The CDR3 DNA is TGTGCCAGCAGCCTCGGACAGGGGTACGAGCAGTACTTC. The rearrangement links TRBV28 to TRBJ2-7; TRBD1 aligns across 9 bases. The CDR3 totals 13 residues. Germline V CDR1 and CDR2: MDHEN, SYDVKM. Trimming cost V 6 bases and J 4 bases; bases outside gene matches: 4.

The sample holds a few counts of this clone. The chain carries TRBV6-6 and TRBJ2-2; 7 nucleotides agree with TRBD1. The CDR3 is 12 amino acids. Unmatched junction bases numbered 0, after V lost 4 bases and J lost 7 bases. CDR1 MNHNY and CDR2 SVGAGI come from the germline V gene (reference sequence). CDR3 loop: CASSWDSGELFF. The CDR3 DNA reads as TGTGCCAGCAGTTGGGACAGCGGGGAGCTGTTTTTT.

This clone was counted a few times. The chain combines TRBV5-1 with TRBJ1-2, with D possibly matching TRBD1 (6 bases). This CDR3 is built from 15 residues. Trimming left V 0 bases short and J 0 bases short, with 9 bases between. Per the germline V gene, CDR1 is SGHRS and CDR2 is YFSETQ. This CDR3 reads CASSLVGTPNYGYTF. In DNA form, the CDR3 reads TGCGCCAGCAGCTTGGTCGGGACACCTAACTATGGCTACACCTTC.

The genes are TRBV2 and TRBJ2-3, with 7 bases fitting TRBD2. Germline lookup yields CDR1 SNHLY and CDR2 FYNNEI. The J segment lost 1 base and the V segment lost 7 bases, leaving 11 bases of the junction unmatched. The CDR3 covers 16 residues. The chain's CDR3 is CASMTPLAGGTDTQYF. CDR3 in DNA: TGTGCCAGCATGACCCCTTTAGCGGGTGGCACAGATACGCAGTATTTT.

This clone was picked up one time. The chain couples TRBV19 to TRBJ1-2, with D unresolved. The V gene's germline CDR1 is LNHDA and CDR2 SQIVND (reference sequence). The V end was cut by 11 bases, the J end by 8 bases, with 18 bases between. This CDR3 spans 12 amino acids. The CDR3 protein is CALRVKSGGYTF. CDR3 nucleotides: TGTGCCTTGAGGGTGAAGAGTGGAGGCTACACCTTC. The whole variable domain, filled in from reference TRBV19 and TRBJ1-2, reads DGGITQSPKYLFRKEGQNVTLSCEQNLNHDAMYWYRQDPGQGLRLIYYSQIVNDFQKGDIAEGYSVSREKKESFPLTVTSAQKNPTAFYLCALRVKSGGYTFGSGTRLTVV.

The gene calls are TRBV27 and TRBJ1-1, with unresolved D. Trimming shortened V by 4 bases and J by 1 base, and 7 bases separated the two germline ends. In germline, CDR1 is MNHEY, CDR2 SMNVEV (reference sequence). The CDR3 covers 13 residues. The CDR3 coding sequence is TGTGCCAGCAGTTCTTTACAGAACACTGAAGCTTTCTTT. Its protein is CASSSLQNTEAFF.